This record looks at one T cell receptor (beta chain) sequence and its context. This sequence may be a read error, since a much larger clone differs from it by one base. Given the absence of the conserved phenylalanine or tryptophan at the CDR3 end, a read error is likely. The sample originates from a study of T cells in Graves' hyperthyroidism and ophthalmopathy. The V end lost 0 bases, the J end lost 11 bases, and 13 bases lay between the germline ends. The CDR3 covers 13 residues. Germline CDR1 reads LGHNT; CDR2 reads FRNRAP. Amplification targeted TCR beta CDR3 regions from RNA transcripts. RT-PCR in the first round (using the HTBI primer set) targeted the TCR CDR3. TCRdb re-analysed the multiplex PCR reads in MiXCR, keeping a single row per CDR3 protein. Seen here are hundreds of thousands of distinct CDR3 sequences, around 40% observed once, and the top ten hold around 31%.

The chain has TRBV12-5 and TRBJ1-1; TRBD1 might be the D (6 bases). The receptor's source is a woman aged 35 to 49 with Graves' hyperthyroidism. Sample: blood. The CDR3, as DNA: TGTGCTAGTGGTTTGGTTAGGAGAGACAGGGCTTTCCTT. This sequence encodes CASGLVRRDRAFL.